The rows below give T cell receptor beta chains drawn from one sample of a study of blood T cell repertoires in COVID-19. The assay was immunoSEQ multiplex PCR, and TCRdb's table has in-frame clones only and misses some. The top ten clones hold roughly 16% of a sample with 55,000 to 75,000 clones, roughly 82% of them seen once. The sample taken for sequencing was peripheral blood. These TCRs come from a man older than 75 with active COVID-19. Each CDR3 is given with its conserved first and last residue.

j_gene,v_gene,CDR3aa
TRBJ2-5,TRBV5-1,CASSGGAYQETQYF
TRBJ2-7,TRBV6-2/TRBV6-3,CASSSAGAVSYEQYF
TRBJ1-2,TRBV11-2,CASSSRRGVNYGYTF
TRBJ2-1,TRBV9,CASSPRTSGRNEQFF
TRBJ2-7,TRBV10-3,CAITGTSGNREQYF
TRBJ1-1,TRBV6-5,CASRARGGANTEAFF
TRBJ2-7,TRBV29-1,CSVEGLSNGRASYEQYF
TRBJ2-7,TRBV2,CASGKTGEQYF
TRBJ2-3,TRBV6-1,CASSEVGGGARDTQYF
TRBJ2-5,TRBV9,CASSVTQGRETQYF
TRBJ1-6,TRBV11-2,CASSLVGQGLYSPLHF
TRBJ1-1,TRBV7-3,CASSLMAGRTEAFF
TRBJ2-1,TRBV4-3,CASSQGGRADNEQFF
TRBJ2-2,TRBV5-4,CASIQTSGTRGTGELFF
TRBJ1-3,TRBV7-2,CASSLVFERSGNTIYF
TRBJ2-7,TRBV6-5,CASSYSWGQSSYEQYF
TRBJ2-1,TRBV6-1,CASSEEFGSGAYNEQFF
TRBJ2-7,TRBV7-8,CASSLEGTIPYEQYF
TRBJ1-5,TRBV29-1,CSVVTGPGQPQHF
TRBJ1-6,TRBV9,CASSVGGTRTLHF
TRBJ1-5,TRBV18,CASSPKKTGLNQPQHF
TRBJ2-3,TRBV7-3,CASSQLAGGTDTQYF
TRBJ2-5,TRBV12-5,CASGPGLAVQETQYF
TRBJ1-1,TRBV5-5,CASSSGRTVNTEAFF
TRBJ2-5,TRBV4-2,CASSHLTRGGSWETQYF
TRBJ2-4,TRBV7-2,CASSSGLLKNIQYF
TRBJ2-2,TRBV6-6,CASGVAGALNTGELFF
TRBJ2-7,TRBV7-2,CASSLGLAPYEQYF
TRBJ2-5,TRBV11-2,CASSLAGGAGETQYF
TRBJ2-1,TRBV19,CASGTSGGNEQFF
TRBJ2-5,TRBV5-1,CASSSGTDPLQETQYF
TRBJ1-2,TRBV5-4,CASSLGLIGGDGYTF
TRBJ2-1,TRBV7-2,CASSSGTSGTIGEQFF
TRBJ1-2,TRBV9,CASSPTGTGVYGYTF
TRBJ1-4,TRBV11-2,CASSVAKQGALGKLFF
TRBJ2-2,TRBV6-6,CASSNGQGAGELFF
TRBJ1-5,TRBV7-9,CASSLSTWQPQHF
TRBJ2-2,TRBV9,CASSPQGTGELFF
TRBJ2-1,TRBV7-9,CASSLRGRGADNEQFF
TRBJ1-5,TRBV12-3/TRBV12-4,CASSRQGDQPQHF